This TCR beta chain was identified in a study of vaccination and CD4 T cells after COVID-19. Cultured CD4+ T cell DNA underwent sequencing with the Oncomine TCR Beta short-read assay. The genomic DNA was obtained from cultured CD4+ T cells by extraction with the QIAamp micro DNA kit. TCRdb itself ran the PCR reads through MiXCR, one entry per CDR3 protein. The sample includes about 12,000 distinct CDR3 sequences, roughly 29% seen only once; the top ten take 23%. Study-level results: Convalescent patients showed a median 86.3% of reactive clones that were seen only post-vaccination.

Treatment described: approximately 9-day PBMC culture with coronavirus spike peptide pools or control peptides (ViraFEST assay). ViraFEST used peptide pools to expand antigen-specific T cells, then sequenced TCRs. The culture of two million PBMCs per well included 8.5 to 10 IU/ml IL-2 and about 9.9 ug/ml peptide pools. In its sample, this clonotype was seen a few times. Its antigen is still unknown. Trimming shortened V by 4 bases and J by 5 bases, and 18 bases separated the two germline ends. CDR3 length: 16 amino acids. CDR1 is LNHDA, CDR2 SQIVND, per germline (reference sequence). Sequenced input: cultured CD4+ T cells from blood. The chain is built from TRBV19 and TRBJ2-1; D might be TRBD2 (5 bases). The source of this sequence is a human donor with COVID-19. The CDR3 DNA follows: TGTGCCAGTAGTACCCGGACTGCCCGCATCAACAATGAGCAGTTCTTC. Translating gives CASSTRTARINNEQFF.